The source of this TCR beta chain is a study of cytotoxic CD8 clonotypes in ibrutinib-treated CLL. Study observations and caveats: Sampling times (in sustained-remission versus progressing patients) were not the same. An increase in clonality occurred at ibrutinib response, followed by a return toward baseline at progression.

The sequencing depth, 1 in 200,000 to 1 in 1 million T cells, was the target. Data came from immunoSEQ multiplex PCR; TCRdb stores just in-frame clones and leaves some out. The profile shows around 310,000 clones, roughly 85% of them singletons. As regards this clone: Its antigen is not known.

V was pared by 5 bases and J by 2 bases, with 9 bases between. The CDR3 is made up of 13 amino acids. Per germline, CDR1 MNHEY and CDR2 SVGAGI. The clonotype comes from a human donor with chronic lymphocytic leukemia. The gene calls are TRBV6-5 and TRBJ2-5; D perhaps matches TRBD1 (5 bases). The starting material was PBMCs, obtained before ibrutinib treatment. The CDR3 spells CASSRGLQETQYF. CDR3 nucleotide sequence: TGTGCCAGCAGTAGGGGCCTTCAAGAGACCCAGTACTTC.